This T cell receptor beta chain was profiled in a study of T cells in Graves' hyperthyroidism and ophthalmopathy. The CDR3 regions of TCR beta were amplified from RNA transcripts. HTBI primers were employed in a first-round RT-PCR of the TCR CDR3. TCRdb independently ran MiXCR on the multiplex PCR reads; one entry per CDR3 protein. Counted here are about 700,000 distinct CDR3 sequences, just under 45% occurring once; the ten biggest clones make up 6.5% to 9%. Uncontrolled infection, other autoimmune disease, pregnancy or lactation excluded patients. Germline V gives CDR1 SGHTA, CDR2 FQGNSA. CDR3 length: 16 amino acids. Trimming at V came to 6 bases and at J to 4 bases, leaving 13 bases not matched to a gene.

The sample comprised peripheral blood or thyroid tissue (not recorded which). This receptor was taken from an adult man with Graves' disease, either hyperthyroidism or ophthalmopathy (not recorded which). The gene calls are TRBV7-2 and TRBJ1-2, with TRBD1 matching over 8 bases. CDR3 bases: TGTGCCAGCAGTTCCCGCGGACAGGGAGTGCCCTATGGCTACACCTTC. This codes for CASSSRGQGVPYGYTF.